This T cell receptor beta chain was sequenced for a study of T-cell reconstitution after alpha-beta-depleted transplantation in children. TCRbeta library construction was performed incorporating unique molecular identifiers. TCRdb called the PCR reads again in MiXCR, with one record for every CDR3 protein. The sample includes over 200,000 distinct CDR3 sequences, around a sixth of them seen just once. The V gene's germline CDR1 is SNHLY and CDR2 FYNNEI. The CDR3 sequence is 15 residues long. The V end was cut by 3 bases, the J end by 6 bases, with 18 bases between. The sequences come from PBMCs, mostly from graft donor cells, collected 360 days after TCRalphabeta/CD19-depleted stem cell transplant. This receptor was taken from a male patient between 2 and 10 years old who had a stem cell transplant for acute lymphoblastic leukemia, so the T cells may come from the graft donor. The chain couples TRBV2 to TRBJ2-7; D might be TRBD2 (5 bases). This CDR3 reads CASSEQSGGVGEQYF. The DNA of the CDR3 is TGTGCCAGCAGTGAGCAAAGTGGAGGAGTAGGCGAGCAGTACTTC.